The 26 T cell receptor beta chains given below trace back to one sample, sequenced in a study of blood T cell repertoires in COVID-19. Clones were read by immunoSEQ multiplex PCR, and TCRdb kept only the in-frame ones, dropping some. Seen here are around 180,000 clones, about 83% observed once, and the top ten hold over 7%. The sample comprised PBMCs or T cells enriched from blood (not recorded which). These receptors were taken from a woman aged 25 to 39 who had recovered from COVID-19.

This sequence joins TRBV6-5 and TRBJ2-3; TRBD1 agrees at 8 bases. The CDR3 has 15 residues. Germline V gene sequence: CDR1 MNHEY, CDR2 SVGAGI. After removal of 6 bases from V and 1 base from J, the junction contained 6 bases not matched to a gene. The CDR3 here is CASRGRGLGTDTQYF. The CDR3 DNA reads as TGTGCCAGCAGAGGCAGGGGGCTGGGCACAGATACGCAGTATTTT.

This sequence joins TRBV10-3 and TRBJ1-1; 9 bases agree with TRBD1. CDR3 length equals 15 residues. The germline gives CDR1 ENHRY, CDR2 SYGVKD. V lost 6 bases and J lost 2; bases outside the gene matches: 7. The CDR3 nucleotides read TGTGCCATCAGCGCAGTGGGACAGGGTAACACTGAAGCTTTCTTT. Encoded protein: CAISAVGQGNTEAFF.

This chain joins TRBV27 and TRBJ1-5; D is uncertain. This CDR3 has 14 residues. Trimming cost V 3 bases and J 0 bases, with 6 bases left between them. The germline V gene encodes CDR1 MNHEY and CDR2 SMNVEV (reference sequence). The chain's CDR3 is CASSLFHSNQPQHF. Here the CDR3 DNA reads TGTGCCAGCAGTTTGTTCCATAGCAATCAGCCCCAGCATTTT.

J is TRBJ2-6 and V is TRBV10-3; 11 bases fit TRBD1. Germline V lookup: CDR1 ENHRY, CDR2 SYGVKD. Unmatched junction bases numbered 7, after V lost 9 bases and J lost 3 bases. The CDR3 sequence is 16 residues long. The CDR3 reads CAMGRTGGVGANVLTF. In nucleotides, the CDR3 is TGTGCCATGGGGAGGACAGGGGGCGTTGGGGCCAACGTCCTGACTTTC.

The rearrangement joins TRBV6-4 to TRBJ2-3; the D gene is possibly TRBD1 (6 bases). Per germline, CDR1 MRHNA and CDR2 SNTAGT. This CDR3 spans 14 amino acids. Between the trimmed V and J ends, which lost 6 bases and 0 bases, there was a span of 10 bases. Written as DNA, the CDR3 is TGTGCCAGCAGCGAACAGGGCAGCACAGATACGCAGTATTTT. It is translated as CASSEQGSTDTQYF.

The V and J genes are TRBV10-2 and TRBJ2-1; 10 bases fit TRBD2. The CDR3 length is 16 residues. Per the germline V gene, CDR1 is WSHSY and CDR2 is SAAADI. Trimming took 6 bases from V and 6 from J; bases not matched to a gene: 11. The CDR3 is CASRKLLAGVINEQFF. CDR3 in DNA: TGCGCCAGCAGGAAACTTCTAGCGGGAGTTATCAATGAGCAGTTCTTC.

V gene TRBV7-2 combines with J gene TRBJ2-1; 13 bases line up with TRBD2. With 8 bases clipped from V and 7 bases from J, the junction kept 14 bases outside the gene matches. The length of the CDR3 is 17 residues. Germline V gene lookup returns CDR1 SGHTA and CDR2 FQGNSA. The DNA for the CDR3 is TGTGCCAGCTCGACAGGACAACCGGGACTAGCGGGGAATGAGCAGTTCTTC. Its protein is CASSTGQPGLAGNEQFF.

This sequence joins TRBV18 and TRBJ1-3; D is uncertain. The V end lost 2 bases, the J end lost 0 bases, and 8 bases lay between the germline ends. The CDR3 totals 15 residues. Germline-derived CDR1 and CDR2 are KGHSH and LQKENI. CDR3: CASSPISGSGNTIYF. CDR3 DNA sequence: TGTGCCAGCTCACCAATCAGTGGCTCTGGAAACACCATATATTTT. The whole variable domain, remainder taken from reference TRBV18 and TRBJ1-3, is NAGVMQNPRHLVRRRGQEARLRCSPMKGHSHVYWYRQLPEEGLKFMVYLQKENIIDESGMPKERFSAEFPKEGPSILRIQQVVRGDSAAYFCASSPISGSGNTIYFGEGSWLTVV.

This chain uses TRBV27 with TRBJ1-5; 9 bases are shared with TRBD1. V shed 6 bases and J 5 bases; nucleotides not matched to a gene: 5. The CDR3 has 14 amino acids. Germline-derived CDR1 and CDR2 are MNHEY and SMNVEV (reference sequence). The CDR3 DNA sequence: TGTGCCAGCAGAATGGGACAGGGTGATCAGCCCCAGCATTTT. The encoded protein is CASRMGQGDQPQHF.

The chain combines TRBV7-8 with TRBJ1-5; the D gene is possibly TRBD1 (6 bases). The CDR3 spans 15 residues. The germline V and J ends were trimmed by 5 bases and 1 base, with 12 bases remaining between them. From germline, CDR1 is SGHVS and CDR2 FQNEAQ. CDR3 nucleotide sequence: TGTGCCAGCAGCCCCGGGACACAGAGCAATCAGCCCCAGCATTTT. It translates to CASSPGTQSNQPQHF.

This rearrangement joins TRBV30 to TRBJ1-2; D may be TRBD1 (6 bases). The CDR3 totals 15 residues. Germline CDR1 GTSNPN, CDR2 SVGIG (reference sequence). The V end lost 2 bases, the J end lost 2 bases, and 15 bases lay between the germline ends. The CDR3 DNA reads as TGTGCCTGGAGTATGATCTGGACAGAAAACTATGGCTACACCTTC. Protein product: CAWSMIWTENYGYTF.

The chain employs TRBV4-1 and TRBJ2-1, with 12 bases matching TRBD2. In germline, CDR1 is MGHRA, CDR2 YSYEKL. CDR3 length: 16 residues. V dropped 4 bases and J dropped 3; count of bases not matched to a gene: 4. As DNA, the CDR3 is TGCGCCAGCAGCCTATCGACTAGCGGGAGCTACAATGAGCAGTTCTTC. Its protein is CASSLSTSGSYNEQFF.

This rearrangement joins TRBV5-1 to TRBJ1-4; weak D call: TRBD1 (6 bases). Deletions cut 3 bases from V and 7 bases from J, with 19 bases between. The CDR3 covers 16 residues. Germline CDR1 SGHRS, CDR2 YFSETQ. Here the CDR3 DNA reads TGCGCCAGCAGCTCGGGGTGGGACAAAGGTCGTGAAAAACTGTTTTTT. Amino acid sequence: CASSSGWDKGREKLFF.

This clone was observed a single time. The chain carries TRBV24-1 and TRBJ1-2; maybe TRBD1 (5 bases). The germline CDR1 and CDR2 sequences are KGHDR and SFDVKD. The V end lost 3 bases, the J end lost 3 bases, and 10 bases lay between the germline ends. The CDR3 sequence is 14 residues long. The CDR3 coding sequence is TGTGCCACCAGTGATCCTGGGGGGGACTATGGCTACACCTTC. It translates to CATSDPGGDYGYTF.

The chain has TRBV1 and TRBJ2-1; no DNA check was done on the table's D call, TRBD2. TRBV1 is a recognized pseudogene. The CDR3 sequence is 14 residues long. The DNA of the CDR3 is TGCACCAGCAGTCCTGGGATCGGGATGGATGAGCAGTTCTTC. It specifies CTSSPGIGMDEQFF.

This chain links TRBV6-5 with TRBJ2-7; TRBD1 is a possible D gene (6 bases). The CDR3 loop spans 14 amino acids. The V gene's germline CDR1 is MNHEY and CDR2 SVGAGI. The V end lost 3 bases, the J end lost 2 bases, and 11 bases lay between the germline ends. The CDR3 region is CASSYFGTPYEQYF. CDR3 nucleotides: TGTGCCAGCAGTTATTTCGGGACACCCTACGAGCAGTACTTC.

The chain couples TRBV9 to TRBJ2-7; 8 nucleotides line up with TRBD1. CDR1 is SGDLS and CDR2 is YYNGEE in the germline V gene. J was trimmed by 1 base and V by 0 bases; bases with no gene match: 3. CDR3 length: 15 residues. CDR3 sequence reads: CASSVVGTGSYEQYF. CDR3 nucleotides: TGTGCCAGCAGCGTAGTCGGGACAGGATCCTACGAGCAGTACTTC. Supplemented by reference TRBV9 and TRBJ2-7, the full variable domain reads DSGVTQTPKHLITATGQRVTLRCSPRSGDLSVYWYQQSLDQGLQFLIQYYNGEERAKGNILERFSAQQFPDLHSELNLSSLELGDSALYFCASSVVGTGSYEQYFGPGTRLTVT.

V and J are TRBV19 and TRBJ1-2; weak D call: TRBD1 (6 bases). The germline V and J ends were trimmed by 0 bases and 1 base, with 9 bases remaining between them. Germline V gene lookup returns CDR1 LNHDA and CDR2 SQIVND (reference sequence). CDR3 size: 15 residues. This CDR3 is CASSIDGTLNYGYTF. The CDR3 DNA reads as TGTGCCAGTAGTATAGACGGGACACTTAACTATGGCTACACCTTC.

This clone was detected only once. The V gene is TRBV27, the J gene TRBJ2-7, with a possible D match to TRBD2 (6 bases). Germline V lookup: CDR1 MNHEY, CDR2 SMNVEV (reference sequence). Trimming removed 6 bases at V and 3 bases at J, with 12 bases between. The CDR3 is made up of 13 amino acids. Here the CDR3 reads CASSPGTHYEQYF. The CDR3 nucleotides read TGTGCCAGCAGCCCCGGGACTCACTACGAGCAGTACTTC.

CDR3 in amino acids: CASSYARNAQETQYF. Here the CDR3 DNA reads TGTGCCAGCAGTTACGCGAGGAACGCACAAGAGACCCAGTACTTC. This rearrangement joins TRBV6-5 to TRBJ2-5; D ambiguous. The CDR3 runs 15 residues. Trimming left V 2 bases short and J 2 bases short, with 12 bases between. Germline V lookup: CDR1 MNHEY, CDR2 SVGAGI.

This sequence joins TRBV14 and TRBJ2-2; D call uncertain. The CDR3 is made up of 14 amino acids. V shed 4 bases and J shed 1 base, with 7 bases lying between them. CDR1 and CDR2 (germline): SGHDN, FVKESK. The CDR3 DNA reads TGTGCCAGCAGCCCCACAAGGAACACCGGGGAGCTGTTTTTT. This translates into CASSPTRNTGELFF.

This chain connects TRBV27 to TRBJ2-2; 11 bases map to TRBD1. The CDR3 is 17 residues long. CDR1 MNHEY and CDR2 SMNVEV come from the germline V gene (reference sequence). Losses at the gene ends were 5 bases for V and 4 bases for J; bases not matched to a gene: 9. Written as DNA, the CDR3 is TGTGCCAGCAGTCCTAATTTCGGGACAGGGGGCACCGGGGAGCTGTTTTTT. Its protein is CASSPNFGTGGTGELFF.

The J gene is TRBJ2-7, the V gene TRBV7-8, with D unresolved. Deletions cut 3 bases from V and 0 bases from J, with 9 bases between. Germline V lookup: CDR1 SGHVS, CDR2 FQNEAQ. The CDR3 covers 14 residues. Here the CDR3 reads CASSFISPSYEQYF. CDR3 DNA: TGTGCCAGCAGCTTTATATCCCCCTCCTACGAGCAGTACTTC.

In this sample, this clone turned up a few times. The chain is built from TRBV28 and TRBJ1-5; 7 bases map to TRBD1. The CDR3 is 15 amino acids. The V gene end was trimmed by 4 bases and the J gene end by 5 bases; junction bases not matched to a gene: 8. Germline CDR1 and CDR2: MDHEN and SYDVKM. CDR3 coding DNA: TGTGCCAGCAGTTCGGCACAGGGGTACGATCAGCCCCAGCATTTT. It translates to CASSSAQGYDQPQHF. Filled out from reference TRBV28 and TRBJ1-5, the complete variable domain reads DVKVTQSSRYLVKRTGEKVFLECVQDMDHENMFWYRQDPGLGLRLIYFSYDVKMKEKGDIPEGYSVSREKKERFSLILESASTNQTSMYLCASSSAQGYDQPQHFGDGTRLSIL.

The genes are TRBV6-5 and TRBJ1-2; possible D gene TRBD1, 6 bases. Trimming stripped 2 bases from V and 3 bases from J, with 7 bases between. The germline gives CDR1 MNHEY, CDR2 SVGAGI. This CDR3 has 13 amino acids. The CDR3 coding sequence is TGTGCCAGCAGTTACGGGGGCGACTATGGCTACACCTTC. It encodes CASSYGGDYGYTF.

The gene calls are TRBV13 and TRBJ2-1; tentatively, D is TRBD2 (6 bases). Trimming left V 5 bases short and J 9 bases short, with 17 bases between. Germline CDR1 reads PRHDT; CDR2 reads FYEKMQ (reference sequence). The CDR3 is 14 residues long. The CDR3 sequence: CASSPPTRTVEQFF. CDR3 nucleotide sequence: TGTGCCAGCAGCCCACCGACTAGGACGGTTGAGCAGTTCTTC.